The TCR beta chain under discussion was sequenced for a study of cytomegalovirus exposure and HLA in healthy donors. This CDR3 comprises 15 residues. Unmatched junction bases numbered 4, after V lost 6 bases and J lost 4 bases. CDR1 is MNHEY and CDR2 is SVGAGI in the germline V gene. Primers included in the PCR were 60 Vbeta and 13 Jbeta primers. Data came from immunoSEQ multiplex PCR; TCRdb stores just in-frame clones and leaves some out. The sample carries 99,000 or so clones, roughly four fifths recorded once. All the people who gave samples were healthy bone marrow donors. The sequence came from a man aged 35 to 55 in good health and CMV-seronegative. The source material was PBMCs. This sequence joins TRBV6-5 and TRBJ2-2, with 11 bases matching TRBD2. The CDR3 region has the DNA TGTGCCAGCAGCGCCACTAGCGGGAGCACCGGGGAGCTGTTTTTT. The encoded protein is CASSATSGSTGELFF.